The entry that follows covers one T cell receptor (beta chain) sequence. This specimen comes from a study of blood T cell repertoires in COVID-19. Study in general: Spain, Italy and the United States supplied samples that represented acute and convalescent COVID-19. T cells, B-cell-depleted T cells, or PBMCs supplied cDNA or gDNA.

Germline V gene data show CDR1 as SGHDT and CDR2 as YYEEEE. The V and J ends lost 4 bases and 8 bases respectively, with 18 bases between them. The CDR3 has 15 residues. As originally analysed: Estimated nucleated cell counts came from reference gene primer amplification. The repertoire was sequenced with immunoSEQ multiplex PCR; TCRdb's copy has only in-frame clones and lacks some. The D gene and trimming were derived from the DNA, and the V and J assignments and clone size from that table. The sample consists of roughly 110,000 clones, 80% to 85% of them appearing once. Sequenced: peripheral blood. The chain carries TRBV5-6 and TRBJ1-4, with D possibly TRBD1 on 5 matching bases. This sequence was found in a woman aged 65 to 85 with acute or convalescent COVID-19. This chain's CDR3 is CASSPVGGGQEKLFF. DNA for the CDR3: TGTGCCAGCAGCCCGGTCGGGGGAGGCCAGGAAAAACTGTTTTTT.